This T cell receptor (beta chain) was observed in a study of cytomegalovirus exposure and HLA in healthy donors. PCR amplification relied on 60 Vbeta primers (plus 13 Jbeta primers). Some clones are missing from TCRdb's copy, which holds only in-frame ones; the method was immunoSEQ multiplex PCR. Found here are 150,000 to 200,000 clones, approximately 71% of them singletons; the top ten hold over 9.5%. Whole-study findings and limits: Per published reports, the classifier diagnosed cytomegalovirus status with high specificity and sensitivity. The listing of 150 to 200 TCR beta chains classed them as cytomegalovirus-associated.

With respect to this clone: The antigen is undetermined.

The sample comprised PBMCs. This TCR was recovered from a young man in good health and CMV-seropositive.

The CDR3 DNA reads TGTGCCAGTTTAGATACAGGGTCTGGAAACACCATATATTTT. Translating gives CASLDTGSGNTIYF. The V gene is TRBV28, the J gene TRBJ1-3; maybe TRBD1 (6 bases). The length of the CDR3 is 14 residues. The germline CDR1 and CDR2 sequences are MDHEN and SYDVKM. V lost 9 bases, J lost 1 base, and 13 bases lay in between.